The next 12 T cell receptor beta chains were all read from a single sample in a study of shared clonotypes between healthy human individuals. Here immunoSEQ multiplex PCR was the method, and the copy in TCRdb shows in-frame clones only, minus some. The repertoire holds under 300,000 clones, with approximately 65% as singletons. Sequenced sample: memory CD4+ T cells sorted from blood. Indicated subset: CD45RA-negative fraction. The source of these receptors is a man under 40 in good health.

This clone was seen ten or more times. This same CDR3 is encoded by further DNA sequences in the sample. The chain recombines TRBV18 with TRBJ2-5; D ambiguous. Germline assignment: CDR1 KGHSH and CDR2 LQKENI. This CDR3 contains 12 residues. With 0 bases removed from V and 4 bases from J, the gap between germline ends came to 3 bases. The CDR3 DNA reads TGTGCCAGCTCACCACCGGGAGAGACCCAGTACTTC. It is translated as CASSPPGETQYF.

V usage is TRBV9 and J usage is TRBJ1-2, with 7 bases aligning to TRBD1. Trimming at V came to 4 bases and at J to 3 bases, leaving 12 bases not matched to a gene. The CDR3 is 16 amino acids. Germline V gene sequence: CDR1 SGDLS, CDR2 YYNGEE. CDR3 in amino acids: CASSRNRDSVYYGYTF. The DNA of the CDR3 is TGTGCCAGCAGCAGAAATCGGGACAGCGTGTACTATGGCTACACCTTC.

The V gene is TRBV5-1, the J gene TRBJ1-1; 8 bases align to TRBD1. CDR3 length: 15 amino acids. CDR1 and CDR2 (germline): SGHRS, YFSETQ. J lost 1 base, V lost 2 bases, and 4 bases had no gene match. For the CDR3, the DNA is TGCGCCAGCAGCTTTGCCGGGACAGGGAACACTGAAGCTTTCTTT. This translates into CASSFAGTGNTEAFF.

This clone was seen at least ten times. This rearrangement joins TRBV7-6 to TRBJ2-7; 7 bases match TRBD1. V lost 5 bases and J lost 6; bases outside the gene matches: 13. The CDR3 contains 15 residues. From germline, CDR1 is SGHVS and CDR2 FNYEAQ. DNA of the CDR3: TGTGCCAGCAGCCCAAGACAGGGAGCTTCGGGCGAGCAGTACTTC. Encoded protein: CASSPRQGASGEQYF. Full variable domain (rest looked up from reference TRBV7-6 and TRBJ2-7): GAGVSQSPRYKVTKRGQDVALRCDPISGHVSLYWYRQALGQGPEFLTYFNYEAQQDKSGLPNDRFSAERPEGSISTLTIQRTEQRDSAMYRCASSPRQGASGEQYFGPGTRLTVT.

This clone appeared a single time. Written as DNA, the CDR3 is TGCGCCAGCAGCTTGGGGAGGGCGACAGGCACACACCAAGAGACCCAGTACTTC. Its protein product is CASSLGRATGTHQETQYF. The J gene is TRBJ2-5, the V gene TRBV5-1; D could derive from TRBD1 or TRBD2 (6 bases each). The V gene's germline CDR1 is SGHRS and CDR2 YFSETQ. Trimming stripped 0 bases from V and 0 bases from J, with 18 bases between. The CDR3 has 18 residues.

This clone has just one count. The J gene is TRBJ2-2, the V gene TRBV7-6; D gene ambiguous. This CDR3 has 14 residues. The ends were cut back, 2 bases at V and 2 bases at J, with 6 bases in the middle. Germline CDR1 and CDR2: SGHVS and FNYEAQ. The CDR3 bases are TGTGCCAGCAGCTTAAATCATAACACCGGGGAGCTGTTTTTT. This sequence encodes CASSLNHNTGELFF.

This clone was detected only a few times. The rearrangement links TRBV28 to TRBJ1-5, with D perhaps matching TRBD1 (5 bases). The CDR3 spans 12 residues. With 6 bases removed from V and 10 bases from J, the gap between germline ends came to 13 bases. CDR1 is MDHEN, CDR2 SYDVKM, per germline. The CDR3 sequence: CASSIGGVPQHF. The CDR3 DNA sequence: TGTGCCAGCAGCATTGGGGGAGTTCCCCAGCATTTT.

This clone appeared once. The chain combines TRBV18 with TRBJ2-6; D is undetermined. Germline CDR1 is KGHSH and CDR2 is LQKENI. CDR3 length equals 15 residues. The V and J ends lost 4 bases and 0 bases respectively, with 7 bases between them. The DNA for the CDR3 is TGTGCCAGCTCACTACGTGCCTCTGGGGCCAACGTCCTGACTTTC. It is translated as CASSLRASGANVLTF.

The chain is built from TRBV4-1 and TRBJ2-1; 10 bases fit TRBD2. This CDR3 contains 17 residues. With V trimmed by 6 bases and J by 6 bases, 14 bases remained unmatched. From germline, CDR1 is MGHRA and CDR2 YSYEKL. Here the CDR3 DNA reads TGCGCCAGCAGTCCTTCTTCCGCTAGCGGGAGTTTCAATGAGCAGTTCTTC. Translated, it gives CASSPSSASGSFNEQFF.

This clone came up a few times. The chain has TRBV5-1 and TRBJ2-5; 15 bases are shared with TRBD2. This CDR3 comprises 16 residues. Germline V gene data show CDR1 as SGHRS and CDR2 as YFSETQ. After removal of 3 bases from V and 5 bases from J, the junction contained 5 bases not matched to a gene. The CDR3 region is CASSSGLAGGGETQYF. CDR3 DNA: TGCGCCAGCAGCTCAGGACTAGCGGGAGGGGGCGAGACCCAGTACTTC. The variable domain in full, completed from reference TRBV5-1 and TRBJ2-5, reads KAGVTQTPRYLIKTRGQQVTLSCSPISGHRSVSWYQQTPGQGLQFLFEYFSETQRNKGNFPGRFSGRQFSNSRSEMNVSTLELGDSALYLCASSSGLAGGGETQYFGPGTRLLVL.

The chain links TRBV5-6 to TRBJ2-4, with D perhaps matching TRBD1 (6 bases). The CDR3 is made up of 14 amino acids. Germline V lookup: CDR1 SGHDT, CDR2 YYEEEE. The V gene lost 7 bases and the J gene lost 0 bases, with 11 bases spanning the gap. DNA for the CDR3: TGTGCCAGCGGCAGGACAGTAGCCAAAAACATTCAGTACTTC. Translating it yields CASGRTVAKNIQYF.

This chain uses TRBV13 with TRBJ1-3; no definite D call. CDR3 length equals 13 residues. CDR1 and CDR2 (germline): PRHDT, FYEKMQ (reference sequence). V was trimmed by 2 bases and J by 6 bases, leaving 8 bases between them. The CDR3 bases are TGTGCCAGCAGCTTACGTGGTTTAAACACCATATATTTT. It yields the protein CASSLRGLNTIYF.